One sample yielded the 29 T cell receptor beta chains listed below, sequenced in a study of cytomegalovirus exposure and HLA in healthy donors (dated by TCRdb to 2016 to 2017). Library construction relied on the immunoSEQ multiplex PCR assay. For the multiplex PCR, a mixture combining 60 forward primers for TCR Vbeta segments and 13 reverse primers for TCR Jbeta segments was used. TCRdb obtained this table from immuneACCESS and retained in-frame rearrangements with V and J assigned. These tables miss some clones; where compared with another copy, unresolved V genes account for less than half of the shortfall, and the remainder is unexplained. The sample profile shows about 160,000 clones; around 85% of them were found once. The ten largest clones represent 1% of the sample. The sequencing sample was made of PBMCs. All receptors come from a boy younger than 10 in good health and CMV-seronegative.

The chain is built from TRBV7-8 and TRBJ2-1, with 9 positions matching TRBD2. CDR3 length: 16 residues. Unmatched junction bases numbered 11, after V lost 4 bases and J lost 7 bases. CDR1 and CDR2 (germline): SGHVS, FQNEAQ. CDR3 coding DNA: TGTGCCAGCAGCTCAGTCCCTAGCGGGGAGGAAAATGAGCAGTTCTTC. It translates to CASSSVPSGEENEQFF. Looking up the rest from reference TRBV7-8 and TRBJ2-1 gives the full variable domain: GAGVSQSPRYKVAKRGQDVALRCDPISGHVSLFWYQQALGQGPEFLTYFQNEAQLDKSGLPSDRFFAERPEGSVSTLKIQRTQQEDSAVYLCASSSVPSGEENEQFFGPGTRLTVL.

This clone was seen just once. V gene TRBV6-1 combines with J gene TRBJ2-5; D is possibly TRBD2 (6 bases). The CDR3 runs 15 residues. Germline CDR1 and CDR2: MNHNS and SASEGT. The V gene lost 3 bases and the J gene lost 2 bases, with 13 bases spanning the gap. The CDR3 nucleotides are TGTGCCAGCAGTGATTACGTGGGGGGACAAGAGACCCAGTACTTC. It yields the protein CASSDYVGGQETQYF.

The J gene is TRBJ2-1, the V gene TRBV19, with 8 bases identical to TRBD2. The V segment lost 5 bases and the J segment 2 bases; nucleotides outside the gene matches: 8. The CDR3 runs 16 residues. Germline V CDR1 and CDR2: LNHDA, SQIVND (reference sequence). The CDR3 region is CASSGLTSGPYNEQFF. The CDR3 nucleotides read TGTGCCAGTAGTGGCCTTACTAGCGGCCCCTACAATGAGCAGTTCTTC.

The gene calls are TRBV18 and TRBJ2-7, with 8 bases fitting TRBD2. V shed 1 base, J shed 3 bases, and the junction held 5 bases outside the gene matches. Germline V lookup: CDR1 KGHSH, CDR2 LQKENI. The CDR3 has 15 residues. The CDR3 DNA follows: TGTGCCAGCTCACCACGTCTCAGCGGGAGCTACGAGCAGTACTTC. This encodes CASSPRLSGSYEQYF.

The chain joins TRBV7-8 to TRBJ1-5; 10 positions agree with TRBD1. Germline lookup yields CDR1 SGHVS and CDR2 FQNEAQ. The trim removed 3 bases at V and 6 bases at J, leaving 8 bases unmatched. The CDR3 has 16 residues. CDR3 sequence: CASSFKGQGISQPQHF. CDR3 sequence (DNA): TGTGCCAGCAGCTTTAAGGGACAGGGGATTAGTCAGCCCCAGCATTTT.

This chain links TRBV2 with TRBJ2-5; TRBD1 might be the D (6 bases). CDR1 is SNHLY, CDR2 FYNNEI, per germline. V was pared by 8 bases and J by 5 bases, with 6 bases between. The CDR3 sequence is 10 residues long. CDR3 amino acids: CASQGETQYF. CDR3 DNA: TGTGCCAGCCAGGGGGAGACCCAGTACTTC.

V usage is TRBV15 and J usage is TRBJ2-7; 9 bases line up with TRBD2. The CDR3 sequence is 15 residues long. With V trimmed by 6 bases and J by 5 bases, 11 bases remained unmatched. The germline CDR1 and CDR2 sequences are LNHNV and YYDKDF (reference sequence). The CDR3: CATRGLREGLNEQYF. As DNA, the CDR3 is TGTGCCACCAGGGGGTTGCGGGAGGGCCTCAACGAGCAGTACTTC.

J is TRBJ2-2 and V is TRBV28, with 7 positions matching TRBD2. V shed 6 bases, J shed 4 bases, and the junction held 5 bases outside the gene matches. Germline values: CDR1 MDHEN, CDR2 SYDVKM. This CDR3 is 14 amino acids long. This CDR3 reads CASSSGGRTGELFF. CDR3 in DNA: TGTGCCAGCAGCTCGGGAGGTCGCACCGGGGAGCTGTTTTTT. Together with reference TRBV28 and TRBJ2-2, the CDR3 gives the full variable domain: DVKVTQSSRYLVKRTGEKVFLECVQDMDHENMFWYRQDPGLGLRLIYFSYDVKMKEKGDIPEGYSVSREKKERFSLILESASTNQTSMYLCASSSGGRTGELFFGEGSRLTVL.

CDR3 loop: CATDRGSWGEAFF. The CDR3 region has the DNA TGTGCCACAGATAGGGGGAGCTGGGGTGAAGCTTTCTTT. This chain connects TRBV19 to TRBJ1-1, with D tentatively TRBD1 (6 bases). Germline V CDR1 and CDR2: LNHDA, SQIVND (reference sequence). Trimming took off 10 bases at V and 7 bases at J, with 19 bases between the two ends. This CDR3 comprises 13 residues.

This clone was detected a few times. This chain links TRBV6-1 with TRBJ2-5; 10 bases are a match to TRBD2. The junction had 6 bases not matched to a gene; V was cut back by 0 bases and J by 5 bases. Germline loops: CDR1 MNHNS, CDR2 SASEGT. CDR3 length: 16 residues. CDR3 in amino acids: CASSEAAGGPSETQYF. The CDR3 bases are TGTGCCAGCAGTGAAGCAGCGGGAGGGCCTTCGGAGACCCAGTACTTC.

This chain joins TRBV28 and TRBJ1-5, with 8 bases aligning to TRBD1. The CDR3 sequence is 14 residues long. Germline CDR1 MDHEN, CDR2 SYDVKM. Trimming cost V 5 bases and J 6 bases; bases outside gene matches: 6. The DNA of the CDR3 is TGTGCCAGCAGTGAGGACAGGGCCAGTCAGCCCCAGCATTTT. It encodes CASSEDRASQPQHF.

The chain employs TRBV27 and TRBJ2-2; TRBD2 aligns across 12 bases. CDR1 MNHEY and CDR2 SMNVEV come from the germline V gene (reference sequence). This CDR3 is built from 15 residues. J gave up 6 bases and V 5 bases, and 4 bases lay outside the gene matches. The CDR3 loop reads CASSPSGGAAGELFF. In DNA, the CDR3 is TGTGCCAGCAGTCCTAGCGGGGGGGCCGCCGGGGAGCTGTTTTTT.

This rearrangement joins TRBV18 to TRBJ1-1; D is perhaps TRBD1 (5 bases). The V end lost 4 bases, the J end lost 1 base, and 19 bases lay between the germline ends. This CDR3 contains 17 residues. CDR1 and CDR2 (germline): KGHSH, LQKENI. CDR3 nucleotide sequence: TGTGCCAGCTCACTCACGGGCCAGGGTGCTTCGAACACTGAAGCTTTCTTT. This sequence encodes CASSLTGQGASNTEAFF. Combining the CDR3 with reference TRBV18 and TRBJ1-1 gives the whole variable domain NAGVMQNPRHLVRRRGQEARLRCSPMKGHSHVYWYRQLPEEGLKFMVYLQKENIIDESGMPKERFSAEFPKEGPSILRIQQVVRGDSAAYFCASSLTGQGASNTEAFFGQGTRLTVV.

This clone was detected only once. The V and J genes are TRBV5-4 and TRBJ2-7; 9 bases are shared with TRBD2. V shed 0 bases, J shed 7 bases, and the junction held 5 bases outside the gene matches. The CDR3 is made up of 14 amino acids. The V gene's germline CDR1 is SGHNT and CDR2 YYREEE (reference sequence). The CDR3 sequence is CASSLGGLAGEQYF. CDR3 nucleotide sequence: TGTGCCAGCAGCTTGGGGGGACTAGCTGGGGAGCAGTACTTC.

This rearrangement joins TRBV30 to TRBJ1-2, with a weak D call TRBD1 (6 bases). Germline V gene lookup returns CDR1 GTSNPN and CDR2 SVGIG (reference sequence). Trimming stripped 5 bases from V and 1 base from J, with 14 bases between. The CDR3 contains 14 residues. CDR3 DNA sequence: TGTGCCTGGCTGAGGACAGAGAATAACTATGGCTACACCTTC. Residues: CAWLRTENNYGYTF.

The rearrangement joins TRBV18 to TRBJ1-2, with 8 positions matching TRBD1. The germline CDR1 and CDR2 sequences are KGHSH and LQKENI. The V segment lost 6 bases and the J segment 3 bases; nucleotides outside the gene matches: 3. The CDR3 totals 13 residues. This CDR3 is CASSLTGDYGYTF. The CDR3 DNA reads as TGTGCCAGCTCCCTGACAGGGGACTATGGCTACACCTTC.

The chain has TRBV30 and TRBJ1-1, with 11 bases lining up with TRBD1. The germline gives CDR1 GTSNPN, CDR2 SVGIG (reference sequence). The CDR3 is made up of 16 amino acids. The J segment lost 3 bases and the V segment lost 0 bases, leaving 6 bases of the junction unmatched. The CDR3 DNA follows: TGTGCCTGGAGTGTAACCCGGACAGGGGGCCACACTGAAGCTTTCTTT. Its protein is CAWSVTRTGGHTEAFF.

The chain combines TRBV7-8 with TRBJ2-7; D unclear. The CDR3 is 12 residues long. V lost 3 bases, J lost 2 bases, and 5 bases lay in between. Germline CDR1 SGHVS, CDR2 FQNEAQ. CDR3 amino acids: CASSFHPYEQYF. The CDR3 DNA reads TGTGCCAGCAGCTTTCATCCCTACGAGCAGTACTTC.

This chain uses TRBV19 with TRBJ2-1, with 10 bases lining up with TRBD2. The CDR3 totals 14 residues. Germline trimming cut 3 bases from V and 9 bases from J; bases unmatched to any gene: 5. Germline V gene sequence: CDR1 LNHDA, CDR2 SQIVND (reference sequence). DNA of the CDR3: TGTGCCAGTAGTATGAGCGGGGGGGCGGCTGAGCAGTTCTTC. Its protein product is CASSMSGGAAEQFF.

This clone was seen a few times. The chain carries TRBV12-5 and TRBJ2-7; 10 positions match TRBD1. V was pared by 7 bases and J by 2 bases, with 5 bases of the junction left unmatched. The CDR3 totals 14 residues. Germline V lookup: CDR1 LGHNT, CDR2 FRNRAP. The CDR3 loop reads CASVKGQGTYEQYV. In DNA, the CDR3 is TGTGCTAGTGTCAAGGGACAGGGGACCTACGAGCAGTACGTC.

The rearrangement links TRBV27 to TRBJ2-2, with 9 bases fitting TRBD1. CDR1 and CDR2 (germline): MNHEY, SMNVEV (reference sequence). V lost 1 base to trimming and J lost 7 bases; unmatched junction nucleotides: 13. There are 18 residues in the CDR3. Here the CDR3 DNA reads TGTGCCAGCAGTTTATTGGGGGGGGGACAGGGAGGATTCGGGGAGCTGTTTTTT. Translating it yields CASSLLGGGQGGFGELFF.

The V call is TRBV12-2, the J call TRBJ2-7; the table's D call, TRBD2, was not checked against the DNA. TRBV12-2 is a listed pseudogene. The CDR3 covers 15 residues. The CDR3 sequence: CASRLVTSGRHEQYF. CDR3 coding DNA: TGTGCAAGTCGCTTAGTAACTAGCGGGAGACACGAGCAGTACTTC.

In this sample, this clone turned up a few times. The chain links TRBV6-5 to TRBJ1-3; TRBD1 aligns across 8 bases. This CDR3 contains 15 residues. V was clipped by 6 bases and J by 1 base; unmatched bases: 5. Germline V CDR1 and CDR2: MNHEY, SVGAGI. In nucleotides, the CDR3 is TGTGCCAGCAGCTTACGGACAGGGTCTGGAAACACCATATATTTT. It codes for CASSLRTGSGNTIYF.

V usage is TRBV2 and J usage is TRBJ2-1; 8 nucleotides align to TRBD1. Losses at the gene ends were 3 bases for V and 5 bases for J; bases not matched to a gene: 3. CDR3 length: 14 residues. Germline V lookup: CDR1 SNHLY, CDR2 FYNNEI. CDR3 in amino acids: CASSETGVNNEQFF. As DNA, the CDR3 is TGTGCCAGCAGTGAGACAGGGGTCAACAATGAGCAGTTCTTC.

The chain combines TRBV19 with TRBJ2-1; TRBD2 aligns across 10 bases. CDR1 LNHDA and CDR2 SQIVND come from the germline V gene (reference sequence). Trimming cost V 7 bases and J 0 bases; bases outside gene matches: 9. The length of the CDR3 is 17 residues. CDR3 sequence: CASKRGASGSSYNEQFF. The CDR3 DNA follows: TGTGCCAGTAAAAGGGGGGCTAGCGGGAGCTCCTACAATGAGCAGTTCTTC.

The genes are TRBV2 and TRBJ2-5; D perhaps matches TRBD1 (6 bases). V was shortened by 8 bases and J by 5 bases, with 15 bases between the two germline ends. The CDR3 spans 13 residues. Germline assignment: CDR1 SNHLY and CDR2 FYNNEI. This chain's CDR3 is CASVGAGVETQYF. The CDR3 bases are TGTGCCAGCGTTGGGGCAGGGGTGGAGACCCAGTACTTC. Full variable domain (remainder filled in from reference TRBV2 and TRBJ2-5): EPEVTQTPSHQVTQMGQEVILRCVPISNHLYFYWYRQILGQKVEFLVSFYNNEISEKSEIFDDQFSVERPDGSNFTLKIRSTKLEDSAMYFCASVGAGVETQYFGPGTRLLVL.

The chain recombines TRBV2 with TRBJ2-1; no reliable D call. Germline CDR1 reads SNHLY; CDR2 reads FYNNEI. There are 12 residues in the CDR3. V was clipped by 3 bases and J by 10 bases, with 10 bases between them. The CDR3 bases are TGTGCCAGCAGTGACCCTCCAGAAGAGCAGTTCTTC. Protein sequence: CASSDPPEEQFF.

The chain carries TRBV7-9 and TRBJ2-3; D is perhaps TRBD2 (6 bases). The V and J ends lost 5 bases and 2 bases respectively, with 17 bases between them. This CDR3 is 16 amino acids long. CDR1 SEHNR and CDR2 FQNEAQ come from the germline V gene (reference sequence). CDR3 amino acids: CASSTRAGLATDTQYF. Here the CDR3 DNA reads TGTGCCAGCAGCACCCGGGCGGGGCTAGCCACAGATACGCAGTATTTT.

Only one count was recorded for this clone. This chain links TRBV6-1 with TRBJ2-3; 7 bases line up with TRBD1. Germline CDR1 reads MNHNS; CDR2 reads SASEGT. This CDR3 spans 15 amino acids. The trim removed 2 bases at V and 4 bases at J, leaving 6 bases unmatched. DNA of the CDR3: TGTGCCAGCAGTGAACGGACAGGCTTCCCAGATACGCAGTATTTT. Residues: CASSERTGFPDTQYF.